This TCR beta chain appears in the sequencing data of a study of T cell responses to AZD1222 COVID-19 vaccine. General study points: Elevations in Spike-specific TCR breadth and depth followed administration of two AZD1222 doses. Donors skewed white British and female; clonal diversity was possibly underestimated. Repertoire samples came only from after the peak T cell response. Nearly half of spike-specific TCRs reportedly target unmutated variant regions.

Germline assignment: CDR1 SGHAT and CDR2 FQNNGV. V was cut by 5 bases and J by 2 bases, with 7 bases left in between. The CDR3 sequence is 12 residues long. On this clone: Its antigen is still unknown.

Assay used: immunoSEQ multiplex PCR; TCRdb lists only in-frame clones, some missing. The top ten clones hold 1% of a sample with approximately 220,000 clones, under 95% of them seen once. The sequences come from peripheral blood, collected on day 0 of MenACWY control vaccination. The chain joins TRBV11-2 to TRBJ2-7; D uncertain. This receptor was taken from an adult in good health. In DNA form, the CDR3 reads TGTGCCAGCAGCAATGGAGCCTACGAGCAGTACTTC. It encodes CASSNGAYEQYF.